The clone carrying this T cell receptor (beta chain) was seen just once. Its target is unknown. The data derive from a study of cytomegalovirus exposure and HLA in healthy donors. Study results and caveats: Testing in vitro showed three CMV-associated chains specific for CMV antigens.

With V trimmed by 4 bases and J by 6 bases, 9 bases remained unmatched. The germline V gene encodes CDR1 SGHNT and CDR2 YYREEE (reference sequence). The CDR3 sequence is 15 residues long. This PCR relied on a set of 60 Vbeta primers and 13 Jbeta primers. Generated by immunoSEQ multiplex PCR, the TCRdb table keeps only in-frame clones and is missing some. This sample has over 50,000 clones, with approximately 80% found just once. The chain employs TRBV5-4 and TRBJ2-3; 9 bases map to TRBD2. The source material was PBMCs. This TCR was sampled from a man aged 40-49 years in good health and CMV-seronegative. As DNA, the CDR3 is TGTGCCAGCAGCCCGAGACTAGCGGATGGGGATACGCAGTATTTT. It specifies CASSPRLADGDTQYF.